This T cell receptor beta chain was captured by sequencing in a study of Graves' ophthalmopathy and Graves' hyperthyroidism. Findings and limits, study-wide: The model forecast ophthalmopathy progression, reaching 70.59% sensitivity and around 75% specificity. Blood also carried most expanded thyroid clonotypes exceeding 0.001 frequency.

Concerning this clonotype: Its antigen is still unknown.

Lactation, pregnancy, uncontrolled infections and other autoimmune diseases were all grounds for excluding patients. Out of around 10 ml of fresh peripheral blood, PBMCs were obtained. Germline V lookup: CDR1 SNHLY, CDR2 FYNNEI. With 6 bases clipped from V and 4 bases from J, the junction kept 9 bases outside the gene matches. The CDR3 is made up of 15 amino acids. Researchers took RNA transcripts and amplified TCR beta CDR3 regions from them. Scientists carried out first-round RT-PCR using HTBI primers and then a second-round multiplex PCR. Using its own MiXCR run on the multiplex PCR reads, TCRdb lists one record per CDR3 protein. The sample lists almost 750,000 distinct CDR3 sequences, around 40% occurring once.

Sequencing was done on a sample of peripheral blood. The chain employs TRBV2 and TRBJ2-5; TRBD1 agrees at 9 bases. The receptor comes from an adult man with Graves' ophthalmopathy. The CDR3 nucleotides read TGTGCCAGCAGCCCCCGGGACAGGGCTAGAGAGACCCAGTACTTC. Protein sequence: CASSPRDRARETQYF.